Listed below are T cell receptor beta chains from one sample, sequenced in a study of Ad26.COV2.S vaccination and SARS-CoV-2 variants. Generated by immunoSEQ multiplex PCR, the TCRdb table keeps only in-frame clones and is missing some. This sample has some 460,000 clones, with 80% to 90% found just once. Here the sequenced sample was peripheral blood, taken in a trial of Ad26.COV2.S vaccine versus placebo. Receptors originate from a person between 18 and 60 years old who received the Ad26.COV2.S COVID-19 vaccine or a placebo. Both conserved end residues are part of each CDR3. A D gene is named only where the DNA matches it firmly. Clone sizes are given selectively: once, few, many, or a class where the clone is expanded.

v_call: TRBV7-9; j_call: TRBJ1-5; d_call: NA; clone_size: NA; cdr3_aa: CASSLGGINQPQHF; cdr3_nt: TGTGCCAGCAGCTTGGGAGGGATTAATCAGCCCCAGCATTTT
v_call: TRBV4-1; j_call: TRBJ1-5; d_call: NA; clone_size: NA; cdr3_aa: CASSQDGNSNQPQHF; cdr3_nt: TGCGCCAGCAGCCAAGATGGCAATAGCAATCAGCCCCAGCATTTT
v_call: TRBV9; j_call: TRBJ2-1; d_call: TRBD2; clone_size: NA; cdr3_aa: CASSNNPSRSGLAASSYNEQFF; cdr3_nt: TGTGCCAGCAGCAATAATCCATCCCGGTCGGGACTAGCGGCGAGCTCCTACAATGAGCAGTTCTTC
v_call: TRBV7-9; j_call: TRBJ1-3; d_call: NA; clone_size: NA; cdr3_aa: CASSLLDSGNTIYF; cdr3_nt: TGTGCCAGCAGCTTACTTGATTCTGGAAACACCATATATTTT
v_call: TRBV19; j_call: TRBJ1-5; d_call: NA; clone_size: NA; cdr3_aa: CASRVTGVFQPQHF; cdr3_nt: TGTGCCAGTAGAGTGACAGGAGTTTTTCAGCCCCAGCATTTT
v_call: TRBV28; j_call: TRBJ2-7; d_call: TRBD2; clone_size: once; cdr3_aa: CASSTRLAVYYEQYF; cdr3_nt: TGTGCCAGCAGTACTCGACTAGCGGTGTACTACGAGCAGTACTTC
v_call: TRBV7-3; j_call: TRBJ2-3; d_call: NA; clone_size: NA; cdr3_aa: CASRPQHEDTQYF; cdr3_nt: TGTGCCAGCAGACCCCAGCATGAGGATACGCAGTATTTT
v_call: TRBV4-2; j_call: TRBJ2-7; d_call: NA; clone_size: NA; cdr3_aa: CASSQERHITYEQYF; cdr3_nt: TGTGCCAGCAGCCAAGAGCGGCACATTACCTACGAGCAGTACTTC
v_call: TRBV2; j_call: TRBJ2-7; d_call: NA; clone_size: NA; cdr3_aa: CASRIVETVVIEQYF; cdr3_nt: TGTGCCAGCAGGATCGTCGAGACAGTGGTCATCGAGCAGTACTTC
v_call: TRBV10-2; j_call: TRBJ1-1; d_call: NA; clone_size: NA; cdr3_aa: CASSELRGAAFF; cdr3_nt: TGCGCCAGCAGTGAGTTGCGGGGGGCGGCTTTCTTT
v_call: TRBV27; j_call: TRBJ2-2; d_call: TRBD2; clone_size: once; cdr3_aa: CASSLRWGGRANTGELFF; cdr3_nt: TGTGCCAGCAGTTTAAGGTGGGGAGGGAGGGCGAACACCGGGGAGCTGTTTTTT
v_call: TRBV28; j_call: TRBJ2-7; d_call: TRBD2; clone_size: NA; cdr3_aa: CASSSPRGTALGLAGSYEQYF; cdr3_nt: TGTGCCAGCAGTTCACCTAGGGGGACAGCCTTAGGACTAGCGGGTAGCTACGAGCAGTACTTC
v_call: TRBV28; j_call: TRBJ1-6; d_call: NA; clone_size: NA; cdr3_aa: CASRNRGSYNSPLHF; cdr3_nt: TGTGCCAGCCGGAATCGGGGTTCCTATAATTCACCCCTCCACTTT
v_call: TRBV6-2/TRBV6-3; j_call: TRBJ1-1; d_call: NA; clone_size: NA; cdr3_aa: CASSYSITAFF; cdr3_nt: TGTGCCAGCAGTTACTCGATTACAGCTTTCTTT
v_call: TRBV4-1; j_call: TRBJ2-4; d_call: TRBD2; clone_size: NA; cdr3_aa: CASSPGLAGGLAKNIQYF; cdr3_nt: TGCGCCAGCAGCCCGGGACTAGCGGGAGGCCTAGCCAAAAACATTCAGTACTTC
v_call: TRBV14; j_call: TRBJ1-1; d_call: NA; clone_size: NA; cdr3_aa: CASSPEGVGNTEAFF; cdr3_nt: TGTGCCAGCAGCCCAGAAGGCGTGGGGAACACTGAAGCTTTCTTT
v_call: TRBV30; j_call: TRBJ1-1; d_call: NA; clone_size: NA; cdr3_aa: CAWSADSGIEAFF; cdr3_nt: TGTGCCTGGAGTGCAGACAGCGGGATTGAAGCTTTCTTT
v_call: TRBV10-3; j_call: TRBJ2-7; d_call: TRBD1; clone_size: NA; cdr3_aa: CAISEAPGQGPEQYF; cdr3_nt: TGTGCCATCAGTGAGGCTCCAGGACAGGGCCCCGAGCAGTACTTC
v_call: TRBV4-1; j_call: TRBJ2-7; d_call: TRBD2; clone_size: NA; cdr3_aa: CASSPHLGGDSYEQYF; cdr3_nt: TGCGCCAGCAGCCCTCACTTGGGGGGGGACTCCTACGAGCAGTACTTC
v_call: TRBV12-3/TRBV12-4; j_call: TRBJ2-7; d_call: NA; clone_size: NA; cdr3_aa: CASSWRVLSEQYF; cdr3_nt: TGTGCCAGCAGTTGGCGGGTGCTCTCCGAGCAGTACTTC
v_call: TRBV19; j_call: TRBJ2-7; d_call: NA; clone_size: NA; cdr3_aa: CASSRDTYYEQYF; cdr3_nt: TGTGCCAGTAGTCGGGACACCTACTACGAGCAGTACTTC
v_call: TRBV6-2/TRBV6-3; j_call: TRBJ1-1; d_call: NA; clone_size: NA; cdr3_aa: CASSYSRENTEAFF; cdr3_nt: TGTGCCAGCAGTTACTCTCGAGAGAACACTGAAGCTTTCTTT
v_call: TRBV19; j_call: TRBJ1-2; d_call: TRBD1; clone_size: NA; cdr3_aa: CASSMWTGDYGYTF; cdr3_nt: TGTGCCAGTAGTATGTGGACAGGCGATTATGGCTACACCTTC
v_call: TRBV3-1/TRBV3-2; j_call: TRBJ2-7; d_call: TRBD1; clone_size: NA; cdr3_aa: CASSHWDRAYEQYF; cdr3_nt: TGTGCCAGCAGCCACTGGGACAGGGCCTACGAGCAGTACTTC
v_call: TRBV5-1; j_call: TRBJ1-1; d_call: NA; clone_size: NA; cdr3_aa: CATSSTGNTEAFF; cdr3_nt: TGCGCCACCTCCTCGACAGGGAACACTGAAGCTTTCTTT
v_call: TRBV6-5; j_call: TRBJ1-1; d_call: NA; clone_size: NA; cdr3_aa: CASSSQNTEAFF; cdr3_nt: TGTGCCAGCAGTTCCCAGAACACTGAAGCTTTCTTT
v_call: TRBV19; j_call: TRBJ2-7; d_call: NA; clone_size: NA; cdr3_aa: CASSTQDYVYEQYF; cdr3_nt: TGTGCCAGTAGTACCCAGGACTATGTCTACGAGCAGTACTTC
v_call: TRBV11-2; j_call: TRBJ2-7; d_call: TRBD2; clone_size: NA; cdr3_aa: CASSLEAGASYEQYF; cdr3_nt: TGTGCCAGCAGCTTAGAAGCGGGAGCGTCCTACGAGCAGTACTTC
v_call: TRBV21-1; j_call: TRBJ1-5; d_call: NA; clone_size: NA; cdr3_aa: CASMSPTTANSNQPQHF; cdr3_nt: TGTGCCAGCATGTCGCCAACGACAGCGAATAGCAATCAGCCCCAGCATTTT
v_call: TRBV7-9; j_call: TRBJ2-1; d_call: TRBD2; clone_size: NA; cdr3_aa: CASSTTTSGRVNEQFF; cdr3_nt: TGTGCCAGCAGCACTACTACTAGCGGGAGGGTGAATGAGCAGTTCTTC
v_call: TRBV28; j_call: TRBJ1-1; d_call: TRBD1; clone_size: NA; cdr3_aa: CASRRQGGNTEAFF; cdr3_nt: TGTGCCAGCAGGAGACAGGGGGGGAACACTGAAGCTTTCTTT
v_call: TRBV18; j_call: TRBJ1-1; d_call: NA; clone_size: NA; cdr3_aa: CASSPEAGQTPEAFF; cdr3_nt: TGTGCCAGCTCACCCGAAGCTGGGCAGACACCTGAAGCTTTCTTT
v_call: TRBV7-9; j_call: TRBJ1-2; d_call: NA; clone_size: NA; cdr3_aa: CASSLVGPHTF; cdr3_nt: TGTGCCAGCAGCTTAGTCGGGCCCCACACCTTC
v_call: TRBV18; j_call: TRBJ1-2; d_call: NA; clone_size: NA; cdr3_aa: CASSPGGNGYTF; cdr3_nt: TGTGCCAGCTCACCGGGGGGTAATGGCTACACCTTC
v_call: TRBV7-2; j_call: TRBJ1-2; d_call: TRBD1; clone_size: NA; cdr3_aa: CASSFDRANYGYTF; cdr3_nt: TGTGCCAGCAGCTTCGACAGGGCTAACTATGGCTACACCTTC
v_call: TRBV19; j_call: TRBJ1-5; d_call: NA; clone_size: NA; cdr3_aa: CASSIPGGGHSNQPQHF; cdr3_nt: TGTGCCAGTAGTATACCGGGGGGTGGACATAGCAATCAGCCCCAGCATTTT
v_call: TRBV19; j_call: TRBJ2-1; d_call: NA; clone_size: few; cdr3_aa: CASSPTGDSYNEQFF; cdr3_nt: TGTGCCAGTAGTCCGACAGGTGATTCCTACAATGAGCAGTTCTTC
v_call: TRBV7-9; j_call: TRBJ2-1; d_call: NA; clone_size: once; cdr3_aa: CASSDNGGTREEQFF; cdr3_nt: TGTGCCAGCAGCGACAATGGGGGAACAAGGGAAGAGCAGTTCTTC
v_call: TRBV5-4; j_call: TRBJ2-7; d_call: NA; clone_size: NA; cdr3_aa: CASSPGGSYHPRDEQYF; cdr3_nt: TGTGCCAGCAGCCCGGGTGGGTCTTATCACCCCCGGGACGAGCAGTACTTC
v_call: TRBV5-1; j_call: TRBJ2-5; d_call: TRBD2; clone_size: once; cdr3_aa: CASSLALASGRWGYGEETQYF; cdr3_nt: TGCGCCAGCAGCTTGGCCTTGGCTAGCGGGCGATGGGGTTATGGGGAAGAGACCCAGTACTTC
v_call: TRBV9; j_call: TRBJ2-7; d_call: NA; clone_size: NA; cdr3_aa: CASSVVGEQYF; cdr3_nt: TGTGCCAGCAGCGTAGTCGGCGAGCAGTACTTC
v_call: TRBV7-3; j_call: TRBJ2-6; d_call: NA; clone_size: NA; cdr3_aa: CASSLKGNGANVLTF; cdr3_nt: TGTGCCAGCAGCTTAAAGGGGAATGGGGCCAACGTCCTGACTTTC
v_call: TRBV7-2; j_call: TRBJ2-1; d_call: TRBD2; clone_size: NA; cdr3_aa: CASSLDPGGAREQFF; cdr3_nt: TGTGCCAGCAGCTTAGACCCGGGGGGGGCTAGGGAGCAGTTCTTC
v_call: TRBV27; j_call: TRBJ2-7; d_call: NA; clone_size: NA; cdr3_aa: CATSDTSRGEQYF; cdr3_nt: TGTGCCACCTCCGATACCAGTCGTGGCGAGCAGTACTTC
v_call: TRBV9; j_call: TRBJ2-1; d_call: TRBD1; clone_size: NA; cdr3_aa: CASSVGTGGLEQFF; cdr3_nt: TGTGCCAGCAGCGTAGGGACAGGGGGCCTTGAGCAGTTCTTC
v_call: TRBV28; j_call: TRBJ2-2; d_call: NA; clone_size: once; cdr3_aa: CASSLSIWTGELFF; cdr3_nt: TGTGCCAGCAGCCTCTCGATCTGGACCGGGGAGCTGTTTTTT
v_call: TRBV3-1/TRBV3-2; j_call: TRBJ2-7; d_call: NA; clone_size: NA; cdr3_aa: CASSLGSAGTVSKEQYF; cdr3_nt: TGTGCCAGCAGCCTAGGCTCCGCGGGGACCGTGTCTAAAGAGCAGTACTTC
v_call: TRBV7-9; j_call: TRBJ1-2; d_call: TRBD1; clone_size: NA; cdr3_aa: CASNLQGVDGYTF; cdr3_nt: TGTGCCAGCAACCTTCAGGGGGTTGATGGCTACACCTTC
v_call: TRBV7-6; j_call: TRBJ1-1; d_call: NA; clone_size: NA; cdr3_aa: CASSLEGWSNTEAFF; cdr3_nt: TGTGCCAGCAGCTTAGAGGGTTGGAGTAACACTGAAGCTTTCTTT
v_call: TRBV7-3; j_call: TRBJ1-6; d_call: NA; clone_size: NA; cdr3_aa: CASSQTESSYNSPLHF; cdr3_nt: TGTGCCAGCAGCCAGACAGAGAGCTCCTATAATTCACCCCTCCACTTT
v_call: TRBV19; j_call: TRBJ1-1; d_call: NA; clone_size: NA; cdr3_aa: CASQKQVLDTEAFF; cdr3_nt: TGTGCCAGTCAAAAACAGGTCCTGGACACTGAAGCTTTCTTT
v_call: TRBV24-1; j_call: TRBJ2-5; d_call: NA; clone_size: NA; cdr3_aa: CATSDSFQETQYF; cdr3_nt: TGTGCCACCAGTGATTCTTTCCAAGAGACCCAGTACTTC
v_call: TRBV6-5; j_call: TRBJ2-1; d_call: TRBD1; clone_size: NA; cdr3_aa: CASSRQGGEVEQFF; cdr3_nt: TGTGCCAGCAGTAGACAGGGGGGTGAGGTTGAGCAGTTCTTC
v_call: TRBV6-1; j_call: TRBJ2-7; d_call: TRBD2; clone_size: NA; cdr3_aa: CASSEAILAGAGQYF; cdr3_nt: TGTGCCAGCAGTGAAGCGATACTAGCGGGGGCAGGGCAGTACTTC
v_call: TRBV27; j_call: TRBJ2-1; d_call: TRBD1; clone_size: NA; cdr3_aa: CASSPPGTGRYNEQFF; cdr3_nt: TGTGCCAGCAGTCCGCCCGGGACAGGACGTTACAATGAGCAGTTCTTC
v_call: TRBV9; j_call: TRBJ2-1; d_call: TRBD1; clone_size: NA; cdr3_aa: CASSTQGNEQFF; cdr3_nt: TGTGCCAGCAGCACACAGGGGAATGAGCAGTTCTTC
v_call: TRBV25-1; j_call: TRBJ2-3; d_call: NA; clone_size: NA; cdr3_aa: CASSGSDTQYF; cdr3_nt: TGTGCCAGTAGCGGATCAGATACGCAGTATTTT
v_call: TRBV6-5; j_call: TRBJ1-2; d_call: NA; clone_size: NA; cdr3_aa: CASSQDGYTF; cdr3_nt: TGTGCCAGCAGTCAGGATGGCTACACCTTC
v_call: TRBV12-2; j_call: TRBJ1-5; d_call: NA; clone_size: NA; cdr3_aa: CASRLGCWGGNQPQHF; cdr3_nt: TGTGCAAGTCGCTTAGGGTGTTGGGGTGGCAATCAGCCCCAGCATTTT
v_call: TRBV7-9; j_call: TRBJ2-5; d_call: NA; clone_size: NA; cdr3_aa: CASSPRTGPRTQYF; cdr3_nt: TGTGCCAGCAGCCCCAGGACCGGACCGAGGACCCAGTACTTC